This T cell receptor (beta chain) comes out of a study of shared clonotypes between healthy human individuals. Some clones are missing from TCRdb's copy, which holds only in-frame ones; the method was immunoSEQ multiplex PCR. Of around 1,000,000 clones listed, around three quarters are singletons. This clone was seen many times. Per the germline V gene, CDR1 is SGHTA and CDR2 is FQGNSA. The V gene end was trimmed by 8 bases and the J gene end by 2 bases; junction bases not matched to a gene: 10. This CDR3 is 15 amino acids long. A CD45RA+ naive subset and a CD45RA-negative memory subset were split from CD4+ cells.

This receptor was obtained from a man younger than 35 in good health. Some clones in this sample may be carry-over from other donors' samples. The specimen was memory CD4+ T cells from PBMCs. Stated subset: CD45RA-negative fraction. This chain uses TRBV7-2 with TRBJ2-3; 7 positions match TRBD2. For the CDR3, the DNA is TGTGCCAGCCGCGAGGGGCGGGAGCTCACAGATACGCAGTATTTT. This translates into CASREGRELTDTQYF.